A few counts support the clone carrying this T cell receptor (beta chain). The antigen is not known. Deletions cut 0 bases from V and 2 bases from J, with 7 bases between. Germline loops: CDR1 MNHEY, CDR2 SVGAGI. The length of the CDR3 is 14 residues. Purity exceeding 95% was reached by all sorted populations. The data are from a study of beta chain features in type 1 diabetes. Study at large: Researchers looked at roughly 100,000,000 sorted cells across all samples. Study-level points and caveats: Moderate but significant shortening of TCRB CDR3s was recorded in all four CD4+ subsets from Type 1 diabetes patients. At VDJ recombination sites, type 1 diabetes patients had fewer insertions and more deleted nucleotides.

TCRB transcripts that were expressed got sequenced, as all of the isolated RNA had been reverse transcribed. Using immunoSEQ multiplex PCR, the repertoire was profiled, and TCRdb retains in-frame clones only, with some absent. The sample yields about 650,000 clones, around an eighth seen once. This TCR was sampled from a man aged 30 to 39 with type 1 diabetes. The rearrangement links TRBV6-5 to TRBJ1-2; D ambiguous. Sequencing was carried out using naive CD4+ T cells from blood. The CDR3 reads CASSYSERNYGYTF. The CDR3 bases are TGTGCCAGCAGTTACTCTGAGCGAAACTATGGCTACACCTTC.